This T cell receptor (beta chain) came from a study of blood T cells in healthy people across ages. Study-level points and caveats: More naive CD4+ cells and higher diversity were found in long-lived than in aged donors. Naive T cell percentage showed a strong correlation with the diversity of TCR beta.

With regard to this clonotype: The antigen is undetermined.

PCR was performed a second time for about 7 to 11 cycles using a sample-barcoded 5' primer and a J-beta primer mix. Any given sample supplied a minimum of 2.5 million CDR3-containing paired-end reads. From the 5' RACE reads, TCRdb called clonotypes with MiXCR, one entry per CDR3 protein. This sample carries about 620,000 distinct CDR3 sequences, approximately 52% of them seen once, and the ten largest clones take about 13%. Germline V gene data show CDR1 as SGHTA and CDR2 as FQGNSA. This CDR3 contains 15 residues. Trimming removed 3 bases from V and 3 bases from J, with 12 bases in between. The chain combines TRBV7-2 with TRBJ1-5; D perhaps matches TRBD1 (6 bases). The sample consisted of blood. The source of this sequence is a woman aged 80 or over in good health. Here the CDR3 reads CASSLAGQINQPQHF. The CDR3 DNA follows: TGTGCCAGCAGCTTGGCCGGACAGATCAATCAGCCCCAGCATTTT.